The rows below give T cell receptor beta chains drawn from one sample of a study of shared clonotypes between healthy human individuals. The repertoire was sequenced with immunoSEQ multiplex PCR; TCRdb's copy has only in-frame clones and lacks some. The table includes about 680,000 clones, 72% detected once. The sample comprised memory CD4+ T cells sorted from blood. The receptors come from a woman aged 25 to 39 in good health. The CDR3 runs from the conserved cysteine through the conserved F or W.

v_call,cdr3_length,j_call,cdr3_aa
TRBV6-6,14,TRBJ1-4,CASSSGRGGEKLFF
TRBV18,14,TRBJ2-7,CASSPATRYYEQYF
TRBV19,13,TRBJ2-6,CARGFSGANVLTF
TRBV18,16,TRBJ2-5,CASSPPARNRKETQYF
TRBV28,16,TRBJ2-3,CASSVTSGRKTDTQYF
TRBV5-6,13,TRBJ1-1,CASRLTGSTRAFF
TRBV7-9,17,TRBJ1-2,CASSAKAAGTANYGYTF
TRBV5-4,15,TRBJ1-4,CASSQDRDHNEKLFF
TRBV28,15,TRBJ2-7,CASRSTGTGSYEQYF
TRBV5-5,15,TRBJ1-1,CASSLGAGLNTEAFF
TRBV5-1,11,TRBJ2-5,CASSFEETQYF
TRBV27,13,TRBJ1-1,CASSFGGHTEAFF
TRBV5-4,14,TRBJ2-7,CASSPGTGSYEQYF
TRBV19,14,TRBJ2-7,CASSRPGYSYEQYF
TRBV5-1,15,TRBJ2-2,CASSLGSSESGELFF
TRBV30,12,TRBJ2-2,CAWSFYAGELFF
TRBV27,11,TRBJ2-1,CASSFRNEQFF
TRBV19,13,TRBJ2-3,CASEDRSTDTQYF
TRBV5-4,17,TRBJ1-1,CASSQWGSGGGGFEAFF
TRBV18,12,TRBJ2-7,CASRGEVYEQYF
TRBV4-2,13,TRBJ2-4,CASSPSETSDQYF
TRBV11-2,13,TRBJ2-3,CASSLGATDTQYF
TRBV6-5,15,TRBJ2-7,CASRSAGGFGYEQYF
TRBV5-1,14,TRBJ1-2,CASSQQAVQGDYTF
TRBV27,13,TRBJ2-7,CASRKSGSGRQYF
TRBV6-1,14,TRBJ1-1,CASSERGGHTEAFF
TRBV5-5,12,TRBJ1-1,CASSTRTSAAFF
TRBV7-9,16,TRBJ2-5,CASSLARLAGQETQYF
TRBV19,14,TRBJ1-2,CASSMVGPNYGYTF
TRBV6-1,14,TRBJ1-5,CASRGRNSNQPQHF
TRBV4-2,15,TRBJ1-4,CASSQADRTNEKLFF